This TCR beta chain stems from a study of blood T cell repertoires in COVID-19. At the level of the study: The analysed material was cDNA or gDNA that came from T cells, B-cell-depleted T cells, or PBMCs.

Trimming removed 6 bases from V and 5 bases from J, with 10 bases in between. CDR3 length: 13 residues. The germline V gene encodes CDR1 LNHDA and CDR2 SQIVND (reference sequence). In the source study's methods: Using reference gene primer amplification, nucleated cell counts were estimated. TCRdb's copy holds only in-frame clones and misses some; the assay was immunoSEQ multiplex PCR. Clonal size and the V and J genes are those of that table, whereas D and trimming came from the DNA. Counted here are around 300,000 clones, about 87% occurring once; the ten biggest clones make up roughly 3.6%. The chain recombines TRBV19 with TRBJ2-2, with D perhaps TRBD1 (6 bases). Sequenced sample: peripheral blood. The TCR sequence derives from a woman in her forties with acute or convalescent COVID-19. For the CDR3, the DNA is TGTGCCAGTAGACAAACAGGGACCGGGGAGCTGTTTTTT. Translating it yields CASRQTGTGELFF.